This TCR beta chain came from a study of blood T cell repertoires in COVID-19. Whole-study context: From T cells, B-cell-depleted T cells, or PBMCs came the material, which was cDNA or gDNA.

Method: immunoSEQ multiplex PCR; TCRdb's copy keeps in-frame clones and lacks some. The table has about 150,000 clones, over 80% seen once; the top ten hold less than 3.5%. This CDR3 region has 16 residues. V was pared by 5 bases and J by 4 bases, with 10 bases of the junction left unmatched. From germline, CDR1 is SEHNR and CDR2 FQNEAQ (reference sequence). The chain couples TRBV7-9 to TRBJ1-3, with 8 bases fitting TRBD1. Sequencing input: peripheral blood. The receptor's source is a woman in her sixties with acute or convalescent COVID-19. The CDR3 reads CASSPRTGNRGNTIYF. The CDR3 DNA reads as TGTGCCAGCAGCCCCCGGACAGGGAATAGGGGAAACACCATATATTTT.